This entry features one T cell receptor (beta chain) sequence. Its cognate antigen has yet to be identified. Base qualities are not at hand, and no much larger clone is one base apart. Receptor amplification or capture employed the immunoSEQ multiplex PCR assay. TCRdb mirrors the immuneACCESS table, restricted to in-frame sequences. Some clones are absent from its copies; in checked studies, under half trace to an unresolved V gene, and the reason for the others is unknown. The sample records fewer than 85,000 clones, about 83% of which are singletons. Approximately 2.2% of the sample is in the top ten clones. Starting 14 to 28 days after the autologous transplant, patients began checkpoint therapy, which included ipilimumab at 1 mg/kg intravenously on day 1 of selected weeks. Patients received nivolumab at 3 mg/kg intravenously on day 1 of weeks 1, 4, 7, 10, and every two weeks through week 26. The study was a Phase Ib clinical trial testing combined checkpoint inhibition with ipilimumab and nivolumab as consolidation after autologous stem cell transplantation.

These data come from a study of ipilimumab plus nivolumab after autologous stem cell transplantation (dated by TCRdb to about 2021). In the study overall: A median of about 5 ipilimumab doses and under ten nivolumab doses was received by trial patients. Patients undergoing autologous transplant for high-risk diffuse large B cell lymphoma, mature T cell lymphoma, or multiple myeloma were enrolled in the trial. Both primary refractory and relapsed disease were represented in the DLBCL cohort, where 18-month progression-free survival was about 82% and 31%, respectively. Roughly 40 patients made up the trial's intent-to-treat population.

The research as a whole found: Combined checkpoint inhibition appeared tolerable as post-transplant consolidation, according to the authors' conclusion. The authors stated that profiles of the T cell receptor repertoire, regulatory T cell phenotype and gut microbiota provided a biologic rationale for studying this approach further.

CDR1 and CDR2 (LNHDA, SQIVND) derive from the germline V gene (reference sequence). V loses 3 bases of germline sequence and J loses 4 bases, and the interval between the two ends is 13 bases. The CDR3 starts with the cysteine, ends with the phenylalanine, and has 15 residues. The CDR3 DNA has 45 bases and is translated from base 1. The TCR comes from a male donor with diffuse large B-cell lymphoma. Sequenced here: PBMCs, sampled in a trial of ipilimumab plus nivolumab as post-transplant consolidation. Recombination linked TRBV19 to TRBJ1-5, and possibly TRBD1, on 5 matching bases. Here is the DNA: TGTGCCAGTAGTATTGGGACGGCCACTAATCAGCCCCAGCATTTT. Translated, it reads CASSIGTATNQPQHF. With the rest looked up from the reference TRBV19 and TRBJ1-5 genes rather than sequenced, the full variable domain is DGGITQSPKYLFRKEGQNVTLSCEQNLNHDAMYWYRQDPGQGLRLIYYSQIVNDFQKGDIAEGYSVSREKKESFPLTVTSAQKNPTAFYLCASSIGTATNQPQHFGDGTRLSIL.